This is a list of T cell receptor beta chains from one sample in a study of T-cell memory formation after mild COVID-19. TCRdb used MiXCR to reprocess the 5' RACE reads, holding one entry per CDR3 protein. The sample records about 190,000 distinct CDR3 sequences, around 16% being singletons. The sample was PBMCs or a T cell subset sorted from them (not recorded which). All receptors come from an adult woman who had mild COVID-19 (a few samples of this study predate the infection). Cell type and time point are not known. Each CDR3 is given with its conserved first and last residue. A D gene is named only where the DNA matches it firmly. The size field is filled for only some rows; it gives once, few, many or a size class.

j_gene	d_gene	abundance	v_gene	CDR3aa	CDR3nt
TRBJ2-1	.	many	TRBV7-9	CASGRDETYNEQFF	TGTGCCAGCGGCAGGGATGAGACCTACAATGAGCAGTTCTTC
TRBJ1-4	TRBD1	.	TRBV12-3/TRBV12-4	CASRATGTGGEKLFF	TGTGCCAGCAGGGCAACCGGGACAGGGGGCGAAAAACTGTTTTTT
TRBJ1-2	TRBD1	.	TRBV12-3/TRBV12-4	CASSKTLGTGHGYTF	TGTGCCAGCAGTAAGACACTCGGGACAGGGCACGGCTACACCTTC
TRBJ2-1	.	.	TRBV4-2	CASSQGALLSGYNEQFF	TGTGCCAGCAGCCAAGGGGCTTTACTTAGCGGCTACAATGAGCAGTTCTTC
TRBJ2-1	.	.	TRBV12-3/TRBV12-4	CASTLTGSYNEQFF	TGTGCCAGCACGTTAACCGGCTCCTACAATGAGCAGTTCTTC
TRBJ1-2	.	few	TRBV5-1	CASSLGREDGYTF	TGCGCCAGCAGCTTGGGGCGGGAGGATGGCTACACCTTC
TRBJ2-2	TRBD2	.	TRBV5-1	CASSLGPRLAGTGELFF	TGCGCCAGCAGCTTGGGGCCAAGACTAGCCGGCACCGGGGAGCTGTTTTTT
TRBJ1-1	.	few	TRBV2	CASSGPLNTEAFF	TGTGCCAGCAGTGGACCGTTGAACACTGAAGCTTTCTTT
TRBJ2-5	TRBD1	.	TRBV7-2	CASSPRDRDPQYF	TGTGCCAGCAGCCCACGGGACAGGGACCCCCAGTACTTC
TRBJ1-6	.	.	TRBV7-9	CASSQGLVNSPLHF	TGTGCCAGCAGCCAGGGACTGGTTAATTCACCCCTCCACTTT
TRBJ2-2	.	.	TRBV7-8	CASSPRDPSIAGELFF	TGTGCCAGCAGCCCCCGGGACCCTTCTATCGCCGGGGAGCTGTTTTTT
TRBJ2-5	.	.	TRBV18	CASSPPVEETQYF	TGTGCCAGCTCACCACCAGTTGAAGAGACCCAGTACTTC
TRBJ1-1	.	few	TRBV19	CASRLQGNMNTEAFF	TGTGCCAGTAGACTCCAGGGGAACATGAACACTGAAGCTTTCTTT
TRBJ2-7	.	few	TRBV5-1	CASSRTWGEQYF	TGCGCCAGCAGTCGTACATGGGGAGAGCAGTACTTC
TRBJ2-1	TRBD2	once	TRBV18	CASSPGLAGNNNEQFF	TGTGCCAGCTCACCAGGGCTAGCGGGAAATAACAATGAGCAGTTCTTC
TRBJ1-2	.	few	TRBV29-1	CSALSQSVGPNYGYTF	TGCAGCGCCCTTTCCCAAAGCGTGGGGCCTAACTATGGCTACACCTTC
TRBJ1-1	TRBD1	few	TRBV6-5	CASIRGTGGFSEAFF	TGTGCCAGCATCCGGGGGACAGGAGGGTTCTCTGAAGCTTTCTTT
TRBJ1-2	TRBD1	few	TRBV6-6	CASSDGFLGQSSYGYTF	TGTGCCAGCAGTGACGGTTTTCTGGGACAGTCTAGCTATGGCTACACCTTC
TRBJ1-2	.	few	TRBV6-1	CASSARTNGYTF	TGTGCCAGCAGTGCGCGGACGAATGGCTACACCTTC
TRBJ1-2	.	.	TRBV14	CASSQGVVDYGYTF	TGTGCCAGCAGCCAAGGGGTAGTCGACTATGGCTACACCTTC
TRBJ1-1	.	.	TRBV19	CASSIGSGMVAEAFF	TGTGCCAGTAGTATCGGGTCCGGGATGGTGGCTGAAGCTTTCTTT
TRBJ1-5	.	few	TRBV9	CASSPRDSGGGNQPQHF	TGTGCCAGCAGCCCCCGCGACTCGGGTGGTGGCAATCAGCCCCAGCATTTT
TRBJ2-2	TRBD1	few	TRBV7-8	CASSRGQATRGTGELFF	TGTGCCAGCAGCCGGGGACAGGCCACGCGGGGTACCGGGGAGCTGTTTTTT
TRBJ1-1	.	few	TRBV20-1	CSARGSPF	TGCAGTGCTAGAGGCTCACCTTTT
TRBJ1-2	TRBD1	few	TRBV30	CAWTPGQNYGYTF	TGTGCCTGGACCCCGGGACAGAACTATGGCTACACCTTC
TRBJ1-2	.	.	TRBV4-3	CASRHDGGYGYTF	TGCGCCAGCAGACACGACGGAGGCTATGGCTACACCTTC
TRBJ2-2	TRBD1	few	TRBV5-1	CASSSEDRGFGNTGELFF	TGCGCCAGCAGCTCCGAGGACAGGGGTTTTGGGAACACCGGGGAGCTGTTTTTT
TRBJ1-2	.	few	TRBV5-1	CASSLVADTNYGYTF	TGCGCCAGCAGCTTGGTGGCAGACACTAACTATGGCTACACCTTC
TRBJ2-3	TRBD2	.	TRBV7-2	CASSLSGSRDTQYF	TGTGCCAGCAGCTTAAGCGGGAGTCGAGATACGCAGTATTTT
TRBJ2-3	.	few	TRBV7-2	CASSSRGPLFADTQYF	TGTGCCAGCAGCTCCCGGGGACCGCTTTTCGCAGATACGCAGTATTTT
TRBJ2-7	.	.	TRBV29-1	CSVAQAYEQYF	TGCAGCGTTGCACAGGCCTACGAGCAGTACTTC
TRBJ2-7	.	.	TRBV12-3/TRBV12-4	CASSWTETYEQYF	TGTGCCAGCAGTTGGACAGAGACCTACGAGCAGTACTTC
TRBJ1-3	TRBD1	few	TRBV11-2	CASSFGQGSSGNTIYF	TGTGCCAGCAGCTTCGGACAGGGGTCGTCTGGAAACACCATATATTTT